What follows are 4 T cell receptor beta chains derived from one specimen sequenced in a study of blood T cell repertoires in COVID-19. Using immunoSEQ multiplex PCR, the repertoire was profiled, and TCRdb retains in-frame clones only, with some absent. The profile shows more than 50,000 clones, approximately 91% of them singletons. What was sequenced was peripheral blood. Receptors originate from a human donor in a cohort sampled during active COVID-19.

The chain is built from TRBV18 and TRBJ2-1; 7 bases align to TRBD2. Germline CDR1 is KGHSH and CDR2 is LQKENI. V gave up 6 bases and J gave up 3 bases; unmatched junction bases: 8. This CDR3 region has 15 residues. The CDR3 sequence: CASSPGTKHYNEQFF. For the CDR3, the DNA is TGTGCCAGCTCCCCCGGGACTAAACACTACAATGAGCAGTTCTTC.

The chain couples TRBV10-3 to TRBJ1-3, with D possibly being TRBD1 (5 bases). CDR1 is ENHRY and CDR2 is SYGVKD in the germline V gene. The CDR3 covers 13 residues. Trimming removed 8 bases from V and 8 bases from J, with 16 bases in between. The CDR3 protein is CAISRLGEDTIYF. CDR3 in DNA: TGTGCCATCTCCCGGTTAGGGGAGGACACCATATATTTT.

The CDR3 sequence: CASSYSQIGGGETQYF. In nucleotides, the CDR3 is TGTGCCAGCAGTTACTCCCAAATAGGAGGTGGAGAGACCCAGTACTTC. The chain recombines TRBV6-5 with TRBJ2-5, with D possibly matching TRBD2 (5 bases). Germline CDR1 is MNHEY and CDR2 is SVGAGI. The CDR3 sequence is 16 residues long. V was shortened by 0 bases and J by 4 bases, with 15 bases between the two germline ends.

The chain joins TRBV19 to TRBJ1-1; the D gene is possibly TRBD1 (5 bases). The CDR3 spans 13 residues. Germline V gene lookup returns CDR1 LNHDA and CDR2 SQIVND (reference sequence). Trimming cost V 7 bases and J 10 bases, with 19 bases left between them. The CDR3 sequence is CASTSLAVTAAFF. CDR3 bases: TGTGCCAGTACCTCACTAGCCGTGACAGCAGCTTTCTTT.